The rows below give T cell receptor beta chains drawn from one sample of a study of Ad26.COV2.S vaccination and SARS-CoV-2 variants. Clones were read by immunoSEQ multiplex PCR, and TCRdb kept only the in-frame ones, dropping some. The data contain around 250,000 clones, roughly 87% of them seen just once; the ten biggest clones take up less than 3%. This specimen consisted of peripheral blood, obtained in a trial of Ad26.COV2.S vaccine versus placebo. The source is a person aged 18 to 59 who received the Ad26.COV2.S COVID-19 vaccine or a placebo. The CDR3 runs from the conserved cysteine through the conserved F or W. Each record gives: J gene, clone size, V gene, D gene, CDR3 protein. D genes are given only for firm matches. Only part of the rows carry a size: once, few, many, or a class if the clone is expanded.

j_call: TRBJ2-4; clone_size: NA; v_call: TRBV5-1; d_call: TRBD2; cdr3_aa: CASSSGILAGDFGNIQYF
j_call: TRBJ1-4; clone_size: NA; v_call: TRBV6-5; d_call: NA; cdr3_aa: CASSYGGGGEKLFF
j_call: TRBJ1-4; clone_size: NA; v_call: TRBV7-9; d_call: NA; cdr3_aa: CASSYSRSGSEKLFF
j_call: TRBJ1-2; clone_size: once; v_call: TRBV7-8; d_call: NA; cdr3_aa: CASSPSLSSGGADGYTF
j_call: TRBJ2-3; clone_size: NA; v_call: TRBV2; d_call: NA; cdr3_aa: CASTPAELLDTQYF
j_call: TRBJ2-3; clone_size: NA; v_call: TRBV29-1; d_call: TRBD2; cdr3_aa: CSVDGSGGLTDTQYF
j_call: TRBJ1-1; clone_size: NA; v_call: TRBV15; d_call: NA; cdr3_aa: CATSRGGEGSTEAFF
j_call: TRBJ2-1; clone_size: NA; v_call: TRBV3-1/TRBV3-2; d_call: TRBD2; cdr3_aa: CASSPAGTSGTMTQFF
j_call: TRBJ1-1; clone_size: NA; v_call: TRBV7-3; d_call: TRBD1; cdr3_aa: CASSLIAGGSEAFF
j_call: TRBJ2-3; clone_size: NA; v_call: TRBV19; d_call: NA; cdr3_aa: CASSSALVLRTQYF
j_call: TRBJ2-1; clone_size: NA; v_call: TRBV19; d_call: TRBD2; cdr3_aa: CASSIGRTSGSNEQFF
j_call: TRBJ1-3; clone_size: NA; v_call: TRBV7-9; d_call: NA; cdr3_aa: CASRLTYGNTIYF
j_call: TRBJ1-5; clone_size: NA; v_call: TRBV15; d_call: NA; cdr3_aa: CATSGEGRFNQPQHF
j_call: TRBJ1-1; clone_size: NA; v_call: TRBV5-4; d_call: NA; cdr3_aa: CASRPGGGASTEAFF
j_call: TRBJ2-3; clone_size: NA; v_call: TRBV2; d_call: NA; cdr3_aa: CASSDLVVSTDTQYF
j_call: TRBJ1-1; clone_size: NA; v_call: TRBV10-3; d_call: NA; cdr3_aa: CAIGFPGNTEAFF
j_call: TRBJ1-2; clone_size: NA; v_call: TRBV4-1; d_call: NA; cdr3_aa: CASSHGRYGGNYGYTF
j_call: TRBJ2-1; clone_size: once; v_call: TRBV5-5; d_call: TRBD1; cdr3_aa: CASSLGTGPYNEQFF
j_call: TRBJ2-1; clone_size: NA; v_call: TRBV9; d_call: NA; cdr3_aa: CASSPSSRSEQFF
j_call: TRBJ2-1; clone_size: once; v_call: TRBV19; d_call: NA; cdr3_aa: CASSIAYEQFF
j_call: TRBJ2-5; clone_size: once; v_call: TRBV2; d_call: NA; cdr3_aa: CASSEELAKKKETQYF
j_call: TRBJ1-6; clone_size: NA; v_call: TRBV7-8; d_call: NA; cdr3_aa: CASSLLNSPLHF
j_call: TRBJ2-1; clone_size: NA; v_call: TRBV19; d_call: NA; cdr3_aa: CASSIVETGGNEQFF
j_call: TRBJ1-5; clone_size: NA; v_call: TRBV18; d_call: TRBD1; cdr3_aa: CASSPANRGAQPQHF
j_call: TRBJ2-5; clone_size: NA; v_call: TRBV11-2; d_call: NA; cdr3_aa: CASSENTWETQYF
j_call: TRBJ2-3; clone_size: NA; v_call: TRBV2; d_call: TRBD2; cdr3_aa: CASRSSGSITDTQYF
j_call: TRBJ1-3; clone_size: NA; v_call: TRBV18; d_call: NA; cdr3_aa: CASSRSSGNTIYF
j_call: TRBJ2-6; clone_size: NA; v_call: TRBV27; d_call: NA; cdr3_aa: CASRGTVSGANVLTF
j_call: TRBJ2-7; clone_size: NA; v_call: TRBV6-5; d_call: TRBD2; cdr3_aa: CASSHGLAGYYEQYF
j_call: TRBJ1-5; clone_size: NA; v_call: TRBV15; d_call: NA; cdr3_aa: CATSRMDLFNQPQHF
j_call: TRBJ2-2; clone_size: NA; v_call: TRBV30; d_call: NA; cdr3_aa: CAWLAYRGTTGELFF
j_call: TRBJ1-3; clone_size: NA; v_call: TRBV7-9; d_call: TRBD1; cdr3_aa: CASSDTGVNRNTIYF
j_call: TRBJ2-6; clone_size: NA; v_call: TRBV11-1; d_call: NA; cdr3_aa: CASHMSGANVLTF
j_call: TRBJ2-1; clone_size: NA; v_call: TRBV7-3; d_call: NA; cdr3_aa: CASSLSRGSYNEQFF
j_call: TRBJ2-3; clone_size: NA; v_call: TRBV14; d_call: NA; cdr3_aa: CASSQVRSDTQYF
j_call: TRBJ1-2; clone_size: NA; v_call: TRBV5-4; d_call: NA; cdr3_aa: CASSLEQLYGYTF
j_call: TRBJ2-1; clone_size: NA; v_call: TRBV4-1; d_call: TRBD2; cdr3_aa: CASSQEAGDIYNEQFF
j_call: TRBJ2-1; clone_size: NA; v_call: TRBV5-1; d_call: NA; cdr3_aa: CASSLRNEQFF
j_call: TRBJ2-2; clone_size: NA; v_call: TRBV7-8; d_call: TRBD2; cdr3_aa: CASSLGASGNTGELFF
j_call: TRBJ1-2; clone_size: NA; v_call: TRBV15; d_call: NA; cdr3_aa: CATSYGRANYGYTF
j_call: TRBJ2-1; clone_size: NA; v_call: TRBV6-5; d_call: TRBD2; cdr3_aa: CASSGTSVYNEQFF
j_call: TRBJ2-3; clone_size: once; v_call: TRBV11-1; d_call: NA; cdr3_aa: CASSLSSGDTQYF
j_call: TRBJ1-3; clone_size: NA; v_call: TRBV19; d_call: NA; cdr3_aa: CASSILTGSGNTIYF
j_call: TRBJ2-1; clone_size: once; v_call: TRBV19; d_call: TRBD1; cdr3_aa: CATTLMGTGAKNEQFF
j_call: TRBJ1-2; clone_size: NA; v_call: TRBV3-1/TRBV3-2; d_call: NA; cdr3_aa: CASSPTANYGYTF
j_call: TRBJ2-3; clone_size: NA; v_call: TRBV25-1; d_call: TRBD1; cdr3_aa: CASSVGTVYTDTQYF
j_call: TRBJ1-3; clone_size: once; v_call: TRBV3-1/TRBV3-2; d_call: NA; cdr3_aa: CASSQSRGVGNTIYF
j_call: TRBJ2-3; clone_size: once; v_call: TRBV6-5; d_call: NA; cdr3_aa: CASSYRSGRRADTQYF
j_call: TRBJ1-2; clone_size: once; v_call: TRBV9; d_call: NA; cdr3_aa: CASSVEAVLNYGYTF
j_call: TRBJ2-5; clone_size: NA; v_call: TRBV15; d_call: TRBD2; cdr3_aa: CATSREAGVGRETQYF
j_call: TRBJ1-1; clone_size: once; v_call: TRBV6-5; d_call: NA; cdr3_aa: CASSLEGRPNTEAFF
j_call: TRBJ2-1; clone_size: NA; v_call: TRBV15; d_call: NA; cdr3_aa: CATSRSPGEHEQFF
j_call: TRBJ1-2; clone_size: NA; v_call: TRBV29-1; d_call: NA; cdr3_aa: CSVRTAEGAHYGYTF
j_call: TRBJ2-5; clone_size: NA; v_call: TRBV5-1; d_call: TRBD1; cdr3_aa: CASSTTGGQWKTQYF
j_call: TRBJ2-1; clone_size: NA; v_call: TRBV4-1; d_call: NA; cdr3_aa: CASSQNAHPGTPTYNEQFF
j_call: TRBJ1-4; clone_size: once; v_call: TRBV30; d_call: NA; cdr3_aa: CAWSHQGLRAEKLFF